Below, 4 T cell receptor beta chains from the same sample are listed, as sequenced in a study of T-cell reconstitution after alpha-beta-depleted transplantation in children. During its preparation, the TCRbeta library received unique molecular identifiers. TCRdb called the PCR reads again in MiXCR, with one record for every CDR3 protein. The table records 350,000 to 500,000 distinct CDR3 sequences, about 45% of them present only once. The sequencing used PBMCs, collected before TCRalphabeta/CD19-depleted stem cell transplant. Receptors originate from a girl aged 2-10 years with aplastic anemia, due to receive a stem cell transplant.

This clonotype has more than one count but fewer than ten. This chain connects TRBV7-2 to TRBJ2-7, with 10 bases identical to TRBD1. CDR3 length: 15 amino acids. Germline V lookup: CDR1 SGHTA, CDR2 FQGNSA. J gave up 4 bases and V 3 bases, and 6 bases lay outside the gene matches. The CDR3, as DNA: TGTGCCAGCAGCTTTGGACCGGGACAGGGGTACGAGCAGTACTTC. It yields the protein CASSFGPGQGYEQYF. The whole variable domain, remainder taken from reference TRBV7-2 and TRBJ2-7, is GAGVSQSPSNKVTEKGKDVELRCDPISGHTALYWYRQSLGQGLEFLIYFQGNSAPDKSGLPSDRFSAERTGGSVSTLTIQRTQQEDSAVYLCASSFGPGQGYEQYFGPGTRLTVT.

This chain's CDR3 is CASSSGGDDFF. As DNA, the CDR3 is TGTGCCAGCAGCTCCGGGGGGGACGATTTCTTT. The V call is TRBV5-6, the J call TRBJ1-1; perhaps TRBD1 as D (5 bases). With 3 bases removed from V and 13 bases from J, the gap between germline ends came to 13 bases. The germline V gene has CDR1 SGHDT and CDR2 YYEEEE. The CDR3 contains 11 residues.

The chain links TRBV4-1 to TRBJ2-2; D is unresolved. The CDR3 loop spans 16 amino acids. V lost 1 base, J lost 4 bases, and 13 bases lay in between. The germline V gene has CDR1 MGHRA and CDR2 YSYEKL. The CDR3 loop is CASSQAGHSITGELFF. The CDR3 DNA follows: TGCGCCAGCAGCCAAGCTGGGCATTCTATCACCGGGGAGCTGTTTTTT.

This clonotype showed up many times. The V call is TRBV11-2, the J call TRBJ1-1; no clear D. Germline CDR1 is SGHAT and CDR2 is FQNNGV. V lost 2 bases to trimming and J lost 4 bases, with 17 bases between them. The CDR3 loop spans 16 amino acids. CDR3 DNA: TGTGCCAGCAGCTTATTAACTTTAGGTCTTATCACTGAAGCTTTCTTT. Translation gives CASSLLTLGLITEAFF.